The clone carrying this T cell receptor beta chain was seen at least ten times. This entry belongs to a study of human T cells and chemical hapten exposure. Study as a whole: Largely, small differences in pooled library volume made per-sample TCR yields vary.

Time point specified: pre-sensitization, week 0. Described treatment: therapeutic diphenylcyclopropenone sensitization with weekly scalp DPC. Total RNA came from unfractionated whole blood. From the RACE reads, TCRdb called clonotypes with MiXCR, one entry per CDR3 protein. The table has approximately 260,000 distinct CDR3 sequences, around 7.7% seen once. Germline values: CDR1 SEHNR, CDR2 FQNEAQ (reference sequence). V was clipped by 5 bases and J by 5 bases, with 12 bases between them. The CDR3 has 13 amino acids. The sequences come from whole blood, collected in connection with sensitization to the hapten diphenylcyclopropenone (DPC). The receptor was isolated from a man between 18 and 35 years old with alopecia areata. Some clones in this sample may be carry-over from other donors' samples. The V gene is TRBV7-9, the J gene TRBJ1-1; D is possibly TRBD1 (6 bases). The CDR3: CASSQWDNTEAFF. The CDR3 DNA sequence: TGTGCCAGCAGCCAGTGGGACAATACTGAAGCTTTCTTT.